What follows are 15 T cell receptor beta chains derived from one specimen sequenced in a study of T cell responses to AZD1222 COVID-19 vaccine. Sequencing used immunoSEQ multiplex PCR; TCRdb keeps in-frame clones, though not all of them. Here the sample spans 97,000 or so clones, approximately 89% being singletons. Sequencing used peripheral blood, obtained 28 days after the second AZD1222 dose. The receptors here all came from an adult who received the AZD1222 COVID-19 vaccine.

The CDR3 bases are TGCAGCGTTGGACTAGCGGGAGGGCACGAGCAGTACTTC. It is translated as CSVGLAGGHEQYF. The chain uses TRBV29-1 and TRBJ2-7, with 14 bases lining up with TRBD2. J lost 5 bases, V lost 4 bases, and 1 base had no gene match. The germline V gene has CDR1 SQVTM and CDR2 ANQGSEA. The CDR3 covers 13 residues.

The genes are TRBV5-1 and TRBJ2-5; possibly TRBD1 for D (6 bases). CDR1 is SGHRS and CDR2 is YFSETQ in the germline V gene. The CDR3 extends over 12 amino acids. Between the trimmed V and J ends, which lost 5 bases and 5 bases, there was a span of 10 bases. The chain's CDR3 is CASRHQGETQYF. CDR3 nucleotide sequence: TGCGCCAGCAGACACCAGGGGGAGACCCAGTACTTC.

The chain employs TRBV11-2 and TRBJ1-6; TRBD1 is a possible D gene (5 bases). Trimming left V 3 bases short and J 15 bases short, with 15 bases between. Germline CDR1 reads SGHAT; CDR2 reads FQNNGV. This CDR3 region has 13 residues. The CDR3 nucleotides are TGTGCCAGCAGCTTGAGCTGGGGGGAGCGCCTCCACTTT. This codes for CASSLSWGERLHF.

V and J are TRBV28 and TRBJ2-7; D ambiguous. Trimming shortened V by 6 bases and J by 2 bases, and 5 bases separated the two germline ends. Germline CDR1 MDHEN, CDR2 SYDVKM. This CDR3 spans 11 amino acids. DNA for the CDR3: TGTGCCAGCAGCCAGCCCTACGAGCAGTACTTC. It specifies CASSQPYEQYF.

V usage is TRBV6-2 or TRBV6-3 and J usage is TRBJ2-7; D is unclear. CDR1 is MNHEY, CDR2 SVGEGT, per germline. The CDR3 loop spans 14 amino acids. Trimming shortened V by 2 bases and J by 4 bases, and 12 bases separated the two germline ends. For the CDR3, the DNA is TGTGCCAGCAGTTACCCAGCGCCCGTTTACGAGCAGTACTTC. Its translation is CASSYPAPVYEQYF.

This chain uses TRBV21-1 with TRBJ1-1. TRBV21-1 is a pseudogene segment. This CDR3 is 12 amino acids long. The CDR3, as DNA: TGTGCCAGCAGCAAAGGGGGATCTGAAGCTTTCTTT. Translated, it gives CASSKGGSEAFF.

The V gene is TRBV5-1, the J gene TRBJ2-5; possibly TRBD1 or TRBD2 for D (5 bases each). The germline CDR1 and CDR2 sequences are SGHRS and YFSETQ. V lost 5 bases, J lost 4 bases, and 15 bases lay in between. The CDR3 has 14 residues. CDR3 bases: TGCGCCAGCAGTCGGCAGGGAGAGGGAGAGACCCAGTACTTC. Translating it yields CASSRQGEGETQYF.

With respect to this clone: The same CDR3 is also encoded by other DNA sequences in this sample. The chain couples TRBV12-3 or TRBV12-4 to TRBJ2-7; D possibly corresponds to TRBD2 (6 bases). The CDR3 is 11 amino acids. Trimming shortened V by 6 bases and J by 6 bases, and 9 bases separated the two germline ends. The CDR3 reads CASSLGLEQYF. CDR3 sequence (DNA): TGTGCCAGCAGCCTGGGACTCGAGCAGTACTTC.

This chain joins TRBV5-1 and TRBJ1-1, with D possibly matching TRBD1 (5 bases). V lost 0 bases and J 4 bases, leaving 13 bases between the germline ends. The CDR3 covers 15 residues. Germline V gene data show CDR1 as SGHRS and CDR2 as YFSETQ. The CDR3 sequence: CASSLDVGRATEAFF. DNA of the CDR3: TGCGCCAGCAGCTTGGACGTTGGCAGGGCCACTGAAGCTTTCTTT. The full variable domain, its missing parts supplied by reference TRBV5-1 and TRBJ1-1, is KAGVTQTPRYLIKTRGQQVTLSCSPISGHRSVSWYQQTPGQGLQFLFEYFSETQRNKGNFPGRFSGRQFSNSRSEMNVSTLELGDSALYLCASSLDVGRATEAFFGQGTRLTVV.

In nucleotides, the CDR3 is TGTGCCAGCAGTGAAAGGGGCGGGAATCAGCCCCAGCATTTT. Protein sequence: CASSERGGNQPQHF. The chain carries TRBV2 and TRBJ1-5; tentative D call: TRBD1 (5 bases). V was shortened by 2 bases and J by 4 bases, with 9 bases between the two germline ends. Germline lookup yields CDR1 SNHLY and CDR2 FYNNEI. The CDR3 is 14 amino acids.

The J gene is TRBJ2-3, the V gene TRBV10-3, with a weak D call TRBD1 (6 bases). The germline V gene encodes CDR1 ENHRY and CDR2 SYGVKD. There are 13 residues in the CDR3. Trimming took off 3 bases at V and 7 bases at J, with 11 bases between the two ends. CDR3 amino acids: CAISETGSNTQYF. The DNA for the CDR3 is TGTGCCATCAGTGAAACAGGGTCAAATACGCAGTATTTT.

The chain joins TRBV10-1 to TRBJ2-7; no clear D gene. The CDR3 runs 13 residues. Germline assignment: CDR1 WNHNN and CDR2 SYGVQD (reference sequence). Trimming cost V 4 bases and J 6 bases, with 13 bases left between them. The CDR3 DNA reads as TGCGCCAGCAGTGCCTCAGGAATGGCCGAGCAGTACTTC. Protein sequence: CASSASGMAEQYF.

The J gene is TRBJ1-2, the V gene TRBV9, with no clear D. This CDR3 has 15 residues. The V and J ends lost 5 bases and 4 bases respectively, with 18 bases between them. The germline V gene encodes CDR1 SGDLS and CDR2 YYNGEE. CDR3 in DNA: TGTGCCAGCAGTGAAAACCCCGGACCAACCTATGGCTACACCTTC. Protein: CASSENPGPTYGYTF.

The chain combines TRBV7-2 with TRBJ2-7; 9 bases fit TRBD2. V shed 3 bases and J 1 base; nucleotides not matched to a gene: 4. CDR3 length: 15 amino acids. Germline-derived CDR1 and CDR2 are SGHTA and FQGNSA. CDR3 loop: CASSFASGTSYEQYF. The CDR3, as DNA: TGTGCCAGCAGCTTCGCTAGCGGGACTTCCTACGAGCAGTACTTC.

The V and J genes are TRBV5-1 and TRBJ1-1, with D unresolved. V gave up 4 bases and J gave up 3 bases, with 10 bases separating them. This CDR3 is 13 amino acids long. The germline V gene has CDR1 SGHRS and CDR2 YFSETQ. The DNA for the CDR3 is TGCGCCAGCAGCCTGGACGGGGACACTGAAGCTTTCTTT. Protein sequence: CASSLDGDTEAFF.